These T cell receptor beta chains were read from a single sample in a study of cytomegalovirus exposure and HLA in healthy donors. Here immunoSEQ multiplex PCR was the method, and the copy in TCRdb shows in-frame clones only, minus some. The profile shows about 180,000 clones, around nine tenths of them singletons. The sequenced sample consisted of PBMCs. These receptors were taken from a woman aged 25 to 39 in good health and CMV-seronegative. The CDR3 runs from the conserved cysteine through the conserved F or W. A D gene is named only where the DNA matches it firmly. Expanded clones get a size class; other rows say once, few or many, or leave the size out.

clone size,D gene,V gene,J gene,CDR3 protein,CDR3 DNA
.,TRBD1,TRBV19,TRBJ1-1,CASTPGQGLNTEAFF,TGTGCCAGTACCCCGGGACAGGGGCTGAACACTGAAGCTTTCTTT
.,.,TRBV7-2,TRBJ1-2,CASSNGRDGYTF,TGTGCCAGCTCGAACGGGAGGGATGGCTACACCTTC
once,.,TRBV19,TRBJ2-6,CASSVNRDSGANVLTF,TGTGCCAGTAGTGTCAACAGGGACTCTGGGGCCAACGTCCTGACTTTC
.,TRBD1,TRBV5-1,TRBJ2-5,CASSLAGTVARETQYF,TGCGCCAGCAGCTTGGCCGGGACAGTCGCCCGAGAGACCCAGTACTTC
.,TRBD2,TRBV7-9,TRBJ2-2,CASSPSGKNTGELFF,TGTGCCAGCAGCCCTAGCGGGAAGAACACCGGGGAGCTGTTTTTT
.,.,TRBV6-5,TRBJ2-7,CASSRGGKSSYEQYF,TGTGCCAGCAGTAGAGGGGGTAAGAGCTCCTACGAGCAGTACTTC
.,.,TRBV6-5,TRBJ2-7,CASSYHGSSYEQYF,TGTGCCAGCAGTTACCACGGGAGCTCCTACGAGCAGTACTTC
.,TRBD1,TRBV5-4,TRBJ1-2,CASSLRVGARGNYGYTF,TGTGCCAGCAGCTTGAGGGTCGGGGCCAGGGGGAACTATGGCTACACCTTC
once,.,TRBV19,TRBJ1-5,CASRIYHQGPGQPQHF,TGTGCCAGTAGAATATACCATCAGGGGCCGGGTCAGCCCCAGCATTTT
.,TRBD1,TRBV27,TRBJ1-1,CASSLSGTGDTEAFF,TGTGCCAGCAGTTTATCGGGGACAGGGGACACTGAAGCTTTCTTT
.,TRBD1,TRBV27,TRBJ1-2,CASSPWTGSGDYGYTF,TGTGCCAGCAGCCCTTGGACAGGGAGTGGTGACTATGGCTACACCTTC
.,.,TRBV2,TRBJ2-1,CASSGGLVYNEQFF,TGTGCCAGCAGTGGGGGACTTGTCTACAATGAGCAGTTCTTC
.,TRBD1,TRBV6-6,TRBJ2-5,CASRTTGGAETQYF,TGTGCCAGCAGAACGACAGGGGGCGCGGAGACCCAGTACTTC
.,TRBD1,TRBV5-8,TRBJ1-5,CASSPRQGGQPQHF,TGTGCCAGCAGCCCGCGACAGGGGGGTCAGCCCCAGCATTTT
.,.,TRBV30,TRBJ2-6,CAWSVYGVSSGANVLTF,TGTGCCTGGAGTGTTTACGGGGTTAGCTCTGGGGCCAACGTCCTGACTTTC
.,TRBD1,TRBV6-1,TRBJ1-1,CATTPGTVNTEAFF,TGTGCCACCACCCCCGGGACAGTGAACACTGAAGCTTTCTTT
.,.,TRBV18,TRBJ2-7,CASSEVAELSYEQYF,TGTGCCAGCTCAGAGGTAGCGGAGTTATCCTACGAGCAGTACTTC
.,.,TRBV6-5,TRBJ1-2,CASTSGGYTF,TGTGCCAGCACCTCGGGTGGCTACACCTTC
few,.,TRBV4-2,TRBJ1-5,CASSHHSRGQPQHF,TGTGCCAGCAGCCATCACTCCCGCGGTCAGCCCCAGCATTTT
once,.,TRBV10-2,TRBJ1-1,CASSSTENTEAFF,TGCGCCAGCAGTTCAACAGAGAACACTGAAGCTTTTTTT
.,.,TRBV7-7,TRBJ2-1,CASSLMQGSNNEQFF,TGTGCTAGCAGCTTAATGCAGGGTAGCAACAATGAGCAGTTCTTC
once,TRBD2,TRBV2,TRBJ2-5,CASSETAGGETQYF,TGTGCCAGCAGTGAAACTGCGGGGGGTGAGACCCAGTACTTC
once,TRBD1,TRBV6-5,TRBJ2-1,CASSRTGVAYNEQFF,TGTGCCAGCAGTAGGACAGGGGTCGCCTACAATGAGCAGTTCTTC
.,.,TRBV4-1,TRBJ2-1,CASSQYTGSSYNEQFF,TGCGCCAGCAGCCAATATACAGGGAGCTCCTACAATGAGCAGTTCTTC
.,.,TRBV5-1,TRBJ2-2,CASSRTSGQVGAPTGELFF,TGCGCCAGCAGCCGTACCTCTGGACAAGTCGGAGCCCCCACCGGGGAGCTGTTTTTT
.,.,TRBV5-1,TRBJ1-1,CASSLDAGWNTEAFF,TGCGCCAGCAGCTTGGATGCAGGGTGGAACACTGAAGCTTTCTTT
.,.,TRBV10-2,TRBJ2-5,CATSRQSQETQYF,TGCGCCACTTCAAGACAGTCACAAGAGACCCAGTACTTC
.,.,TRBV7-2,TRBJ2-3,CASSPSLDTQYF,TGTGCCAGCAGCCCCTCCCTGGATACGCAGTATTTT
.,TRBD1,TRBV10-1,TRBJ2-7,CASSETTGGLTYEQYF,TGCGCCAGCAGTGAGACGACAGGGGGATTGACCTACGAGCAGTACTTC